The 27 T cell receptor beta chains below all came from one sample that was sequenced in a study of shared clonotypes between healthy human individuals. The naive CD8 population came from CD45RO-negative cells selected for CCR7, without terminally differentiated effector memory CD45RA+ cells. The assay was immunoSEQ multiplex PCR, and TCRdb's table has in-frame clones only and misses some. The sample has around 700,000 clones, around 90% seen once. Sequenced material: naive CD8+ T cells sorted from blood. Receptor source: a man under 40 in good health.

This clone was detected a few times. The genes are TRBV27 and TRBJ2-5, with a possible D match to TRBD2 (6 bases). This CDR3 is built from 13 residues. V was trimmed by 1 base and J by 5 bases, leaving 8 bases between them. The germline CDR1 and CDR2 sequences are MNHEY and SMNVEV (reference sequence). The CDR3 sequence: CASSLFGGETQYF. As DNA, the CDR3 is TGTGCCAGCAGTTTATTCGGGGGTGAGACCCAGTACTTC.

The CDR3 nucleotides are TGCGCCAGCAGCCAAGTCGGGTCGGGCACTGAAGCTTTCTTT. Translation: CASSQVGSGTEAFF. The rearrangement joins TRBV4-1 to TRBJ1-1; no clear D gene. The germline V and J ends were trimmed by 1 base and 4 bases, with 10 bases remaining between them. Germline CDR1 MGHRA, CDR2 YSYEKL. This CDR3 is built from 14 residues.

This chain connects TRBV6-5 to TRBJ2-3; 7 bases agree with TRBD2. The V segment lost 1 base and the J segment 2 bases; nucleotides outside the gene matches: 6. Germline-derived CDR1 and CDR2 are MNHEY and SVGAGI. CDR3 length: 16 amino acids. The CDR3 DNA follows: TGTGCCAGCAGTTACTGGCCTAGCGGACACACAGATACGCAGTATTTT. Translated: CASSYWPSGHTDTQYF.

The J gene is TRBJ1-2, the V gene TRBV6-1; D is ambiguous. The V end lost 1 base, the J end lost 4 bases, and 7 bases lay between the germline ends. Germline-derived CDR1 and CDR2 are MNHNS and SASEGT. The CDR3 length is 13 residues. This CDR3 is CASSEDTIYGYTF. CDR3 bases: TGTGCCAGCAGTGAAGACACTATCTATGGCTACACCTTC.

V usage is TRBV6-1 and J usage is TRBJ2-7; D is unresolved. CDR3 length equals 16 residues. V was trimmed by 4 bases and J by 4 bases, leaving 20 bases between them. Per the germline V gene, CDR1 is MNHNS and CDR2 is SASEGT. The CDR3 here is CASSASRVGGTYEQYF. The DNA of the CDR3 is TGTGCCAGCAGTGCTTCTAGGGTGGGCGGAACATACGAGCAGTACTTC.

This chain uses TRBV27 with TRBJ2-7; D might be TRBD2 (6 bases). The V gene lost 0 bases and the J gene lost 6 bases, with 12 bases spanning the gap. The length of the CDR3 is 14 residues. Germline assignment: CDR1 MNHEY and CDR2 SMNVEV (reference sequence). The CDR3: CASSLSGTRGEQYF. The CDR3 coding sequence is TGTGCCAGCAGTTTATCCGGGACGCGGGGCGAGCAGTACTTC.

The chain joins TRBV30 to TRBJ1-4; D gene uncertain. The CDR3 is 13 residues long. With 1 base removed from V and 7 bases from J, the gap between germline ends came to 10 bases. Germline loops: CDR1 GTSNPN, CDR2 SVGIG (reference sequence). The CDR3 coding sequence is TGTGCCTGGAGTGGGGAATTGGGTGAAAAACTGTTTTTT. Translation gives CAWSGELGEKLFF.

The rearrangement uses TRBV29-1 and TRBJ2-3; tentative D call: TRBD1 (5 bases). CDR3 length: 14 amino acids. Trimming removed 7 bases at V and 4 bases at J, with 18 bases between. CDR1 SQVTM and CDR2 ANQGSEA come from the germline V gene. CDR3 nucleotide sequence: TGCAGCGCCCTATCCAGGGATAACGCAGATACGCAGTATTTT. It translates to CSALSRDNADTQYF.

The rearrangement uses TRBV5-5 and TRBJ2-1, with a tentative D call TRBD2 (6 bases). This CDR3 contains 19 residues. Germline assignment: CDR1 SGHKS and CDR2 YYEKEE (reference sequence). The V end was cut by 4 bases, the J end by 5 bases, with 28 bases between. The CDR3 DNA follows: TGTGCCAGCAGCGTCGGTCCCCTTTCTCTGGCGGGAAGTGACAATGAGCAGTTCTTC. Translating it yields CASSVGPLSLAGSDNEQFF.

The chain links TRBV7-2 to TRBJ2-4, with 9 bases that match TRBD1. With 2 bases clipped from V and 6 bases from J, the junction kept 8 bases outside the gene matches. Germline V gene sequence: CDR1 SGHTA, CDR2 FQGNSA. The CDR3 covers 16 residues. CDR3 loop: CASSLMHQGQGNIQYF. CDR3 in DNA: TGTGCCAGCAGCTTAATGCACCAGGGACAGGGAAACATTCAGTACTTC. Looking up the rest from reference TRBV7-2 and TRBJ2-4 gives the full variable domain: GAGVSQSPSNKVTEKGKDVELRCDPISGHTALYWYRQSLGQGLEFLIYFQGNSAPDKSGLPSDRFSAERTGGSVSTLTIQRTQQEDSAVYLCASSLMHQGQGNIQYFGAGTRLSVL.

The chain has TRBV4-1 and TRBJ2-1; D gene ambiguous. V was cut by 0 bases and J by 3 bases, with 9 bases left in between. The CDR3 has 15 amino acids. From germline, CDR1 is MGHRA and CDR2 YSYEKL. In DNA form, the CDR3 reads TGCGCCAGCAGCCAAGAACTTGGCAGCTACAATGAGCAGTTCTTC. This encodes CASSQELGSYNEQFF.

The chain links TRBV7-8 to TRBJ1-5; D call uncertain. The V gene lost 2 bases and the J gene lost 3 bases, with 14 bases spanning the gap. The length of the CDR3 is 16 residues. CDR1 is SGHVS, CDR2 FQNEAQ, per germline. CDR3 in amino acids: CASSLSFWTDNQPQHF. CDR3 bases: TGTGCCAGCAGCTTATCCTTTTGGACGGACAATCAGCCCCAGCATTTT.

The rearrangement uses TRBV28 and TRBJ1-4; no clear D gene. V was trimmed by 1 base and J by 3 bases, leaving 12 bases between them. The CDR3 length is 16 residues. Germline-derived CDR1 and CDR2 are MDHEN and SYDVKM. As DNA, the CDR3 is TGTGCCAGCAGTTTATTCGGTGACTGGGCTAATGAAAAACTGTTTTTT. Amino acids: CASSLFGDWANEKLFF.

This chain links TRBV11-1 with TRBJ2-5; TRBD1 or TRBD2 may be the D gene (5 bases each). This CDR3 has 17 residues. CDR1 is SGHAT and CDR2 is FQDESV in the germline V gene (reference sequence). Trimming stripped 3 bases from V and 3 bases from J, with 20 bases between. In DNA form, the CDR3 reads TGTGCCAGCAGCTTTGAGACCCGGGACGGAGCGAAAGAGACCCAGTACTTC. This translates into CASSFETRDGAKETQYF.

CDR3 sequence reads: CASSAHLGAGRRPTSTDTQYF. CDR3 coding DNA: TGTGCCAGTAGTGCACACCTCGGAGCGGGCCGTCGCCCAACTAGCACAGATACGCAGTATTTT. The V call is TRBV19, the J call TRBJ2-3; maybe TRBD2 (6 bases). Trimming removed 5 bases from V and 0 bases from J, with 30 bases in between. Germline V gene lookup returns CDR1 LNHDA and CDR2 SQIVND (reference sequence). This CDR3 has 21 residues.

The V gene is TRBV28, the J gene TRBJ2-7, with 8 bases matching TRBD1. Germline V gives CDR1 MDHEN, CDR2 SYDVKM. The length of the CDR3 is 15 residues. V dropped 2 bases and J dropped 4; count of bases not matched to a gene: 7. This CDR3 is CASSLVQGGSYEQYF. CDR3 nucleotides: TGTGCCAGCAGTTTAGTACAGGGGGGTTCGTACGAGCAGTACTTC.

The chain carries TRBV10-1 and TRBJ2-5; D is unresolved. V lost 10 bases and J 5 bases, leaving 11 bases between the germline ends. Germline V gene data show CDR1 as WNHNN and CDR2 as SYGVQD (reference sequence). The CDR3 is 11 residues long. In DNA form, the CDR3 reads TGCGCCATCCCCACCGGCGAGACCCAGTACTTC. Translation: CAIPTGETQYF.

The V and J genes are TRBV6-6 and TRBJ2-1; no clear D. The CDR3 is 14 amino acids. Germline CDR1 and CDR2: MNHNY and SVGAGI (reference sequence). The V end lost 7 bases, the J end lost 0 bases, and 10 bases lay between the germline ends. The CDR3 nucleotides are TGTGCCAGCACGTACAGAAACTCCTACAATGAGCAGTTCTTC. Protein sequence: CASTYRNSYNEQFF.

The chain combines TRBV5-1 with TRBJ2-5; no clear D gene. The CDR3 is 16 residues long. From germline, CDR1 is SGHRS and CDR2 YFSETQ. V lost 3 bases to trimming and J lost 0 bases, with 15 bases between them. CDR3 in DNA: TGCGCCAGCAGCTCCCCCCGGGTGGGGAACCAAGAGACCCAGTACTTC. Protein: CASSSPRVGNQETQYF.

V is TRBV23-1 and J is TRBJ1-3; D remains unclear. TRBV23-1 is an open reading frame whose function is uncertain. V gave up 4 bases and J gave up 1 base, with 11 bases separating them. The length of the CDR3 is 15 residues. The CDR3 nucleotides are TGCGCCAGCAGTCTACGGGTAGGGTCTGGAAACACCATATATTTT. Its translation: CASSLRVGSGNTIYF.

The V call is TRBV7-6, the J call TRBJ2-7; D is undetermined. Germline values: CDR1 SGHVS, CDR2 FNYEAQ. The CDR3 length is 12 residues. V shed 1 base and J shed 6 bases, with 7 bases lying between them. The CDR3 loop reads CASSLGLSEQYF. CDR3 in DNA: TGTGCCAGCAGCTTAGGGCTGAGCGAGCAGTACTTC.

This sequence joins TRBV7-9 and TRBJ2-1; 10 nucleotides agree with TRBD2. Trimming removed 3 bases from V and 7 bases from J; junction bases left unmatched: 9. The germline CDR1 and CDR2 sequences are SEHNR and FQNEAQ (reference sequence). The CDR3 totals 16 residues. The DNA of the CDR3 is TGTGCCAGCAGCTTGGGGCTAGCGGGAGTTACGAATGAGCAGTTCTTC. It specifies CASSLGLAGVTNEQFF.

This CDR3 reads CASSDGSPGSYGYTF. CDR3 sequence (DNA): TGTGCCAGCAGTGACGGGTCCCCAGGGAGCTATGGCTACACCTTC. The V call is TRBV6-4, the J call TRBJ1-2, with a possible D match to TRBD1 (5 bases). Germline V gives CDR1 MRHNA, CDR2 SNTAGT. The germline V and J ends were trimmed by 2 bases and 4 bases, with 14 bases remaining between them. This CDR3 comprises 15 residues.

This CDR3 is CASRAGTGAYEQYF. Here the CDR3 DNA reads TGTGCCAGCAGGGCTGGGACAGGGGCCTACGAGCAGTACTTC. The chain is built from TRBV6-5 and TRBJ2-7; the match to TRBD1 covers 10 bases. There are 14 residues in the CDR3. Germline V CDR1 and CDR2: MNHEY, SVGAGI. The junction had 4 bases not matched to a gene; V was cut back by 6 bases and J by 2 bases.

This clone was seen a single time. The chain carries TRBV7-9 and TRBJ2-7; a possible D gene is TRBD2 (5 bases). Trimming removed 3 bases at V and 3 bases at J, with 15 bases between. Germline V gene sequence: CDR1 SEHNR, CDR2 FQNEAQ (reference sequence). The CDR3 sequence is 15 residues long. CDR3 amino acids: CASSFGERSGYEQYF. The DNA for the CDR3 is TGTGCCAGCAGCTTCGGGGAGAGGTCAGGCTACGAGCAGTACTTC.

Written as DNA, the CDR3 is TGTGCCAGCAGGACAGGGTTTTTAACTGAAGCTTTCTTT. Residues: CASRTGFLTEAFF. V and J are TRBV27 and TRBJ1-1; 7 bases align to TRBD1. Unmatched junction bases numbered 6, after V lost 6 bases and J lost 5 bases. CDR1 and CDR2 from the germline V gene are MNHEY and SMNVEV (reference sequence). CDR3 length: 13 residues.

The genes are TRBV15 and TRBJ2-2; maybe TRBD1 (5 bases). This CDR3 is 14 amino acids long. Deletions cut 8 bases from V and 9 bases from J, with 19 bases between. CDR1 and CDR2 from the germline V gene are LNHNV and YYDKDF (reference sequence). The CDR3 spells CATAGRGIIRELFF. As DNA, the CDR3 is TGTGCCACCGCCGGAAGGGGAATCATCCGGGAGCTGTTTTTT.